This record concerns one T cell receptor (beta chain) sequence. Its antigen is undetermined. Blood CD4+ CD25-low CD127-high conventional T cells supplied the genomic DNA template. The CDR3 is 14 residues long. Germline loops: CDR1 MNHEY, CDR2 SVGAGI. V shed 5 bases, J shed 4 bases, and the junction held 4 bases outside the gene matches. Data came from immunoSEQ multiplex PCR; TCRdb stores just in-frame clones and leaves some out. The repertoire holds some 35,000 clones, with roughly 76% as singletons. The sample belongs to a study of regulatory and conventional T cells in RAG deficiency. General study results and limits: Shannon entropy fell and Simpson indices rose in RAG-deficient patients.

The same sample was also studied in work on regulatory T cells. That study reports: Primers: 52 TRBV forward and 13 TRBJ reverse.

Sequences were obtained from CD4+ effector T cells sorted from blood. The sequence was collected from a human donor in good health. V gene TRBV6-5 combines with J gene TRBJ2-5; 10 bases fit TRBD1. This chain's CDR3 is CASSRQGAGETQYF. CDR3 DNA sequence: TGTGCCAGCAGTCGACAGGGGGCGGGAGAGACCCAGTACTTC.